A selection of T cell receptor beta chains follows, all from one sample in a study of CD8+ T cells in alopecia areata. Measured with immunoSEQ multiplex PCR; TCRdb has only the in-frame clones, and not every one. The top ten hold around 0.84% of the sample, which has 250,000 to 350,000 clones, 60% seen once. The material was CD4+ T cells sorted from blood, obtained at week 52, from a patient treated with tofacitinib. These TCRs come from a human donor with alopecia areata. CDR3s include the opening cysteine and the closing phenylalanine or tryptophan. A D gene is named only where the DNA matches it firmly. Size values are once, few and many counts, or a class for expanded clones, and some rows have none.

v_gene,abundance,j_gene,d_gene,CDR3aa,CDR3nt
TRBV7-9,NA,TRBJ2-5,TRBD1,CASSPDRVFGETQYF,TGTGCCAGCAGTCCCGACAGGGTGTTTGGAGAGACCCAGTACTTC
TRBV7-2,NA,TRBJ1-5,NA,CASSPSGVGNQPQHF,TGTGCCAGCAGCCCTTCGGGGGTTGGAAATCAGCCCCAGCATTTT
TRBV29-1,few,TRBJ2-3,NA,CSAIQGTDTQYF,TGCAGCGCGATACAGGGAACAGATACGCAGTATTTT
TRBV29-1,NA,TRBJ1-2,NA,CSVAGTPPNYGYTF,TGCAGCGTGGCCGGGACACCACCTAACTATGGCTACACCTTC
TRBV18,NA,TRBJ1-5,TRBD1,CASSPEGARIGQPQHF,TGTGCCAGCTCACCAGAGGGGGCGCGGATCGGTCAGCCCCAGCATTTT
TRBV30,NA,TRBJ1-4,NA,CAWWRGRPNEKLFF,TGTGCCTGGTGGCGCGGCAGGCCGAATGAAAAACTGTTTTTT
TRBV30,NA,TRBJ2-5,TRBD2,CALAGGRETQYF,TGTGCCTTAGCGGGGGGGCGAGAGACCCAGTACTTC
TRBV7-3,NA,TRBJ1-2,NA,CASSLPGGDGYTF,TGTGCCAGCAGCTTACCGGGGGGCGATGGCTACACCTTC
TRBV5-1,NA,TRBJ2-7,TRBD1,CASRLGQGYEQYF,TGCGCCAGCAGACTCGGACAGGGCTACGAGCAGTACTTC
TRBV4-1,NA,TRBJ2-7,TRBD2,CASSQQSSGVYF,TGCGCCAGCAGCCAACAGTCTAGCGGGGTTTACTTC
TRBV7-2,many,TRBJ2-2,TRBD2,CASSLGLAFTGELFF,TGTGCCAGCAGCTTGGGACTAGCATTCACCGGGGAGCTGTTTTTT
TRBV9,few,TRBJ1-4,NA,CASSVQADNEKLFF,TGTGCCAGCAGCGTGCAGGCGGATAATGAAAAACTGTTTTTT
TRBV29-1,NA,TRBJ1-5,TRBD1,CSASTGGNQPQHF,TGCAGCGCCTCGACAGGGGGCAATCAGCCCCAGCATTTT
TRBV9,NA,TRBJ1-5,NA,CASSRDRNQPQHF,TGTGCCAGCAGTCGGGACCGTAATCAGCCCCAGCATTTT
TRBV7-9,NA,TRBJ2-2,NA,CASSLAGTTGELFF,TGTGCCAGCAGCTTAGCGGGGACCACCGGGGAGCTGTTTTTT
TRBV5-4,NA,TRBJ2-3,NA,CASSATQVSYTDTQYF,TGTGCCAGCAGCGCCACGCAGGTATCTTACACAGATACGCAGTATTTT
TRBV30,NA,TRBJ2-6,NA,CAWGPGHPGANVLTF,TGTGCCTGGGGTCCGGGACACCCTGGGGCCAACGTCCTGACTTTC
TRBV30,few,TRBJ2-7,NA,CAWSVQGRPYEQYF,TGTGCCTGGAGTGTACAGGGACGGCCCTACGAGCAGTACTTC
TRBV30,NA,TRBJ1-3,NA,CAWSVQGGNTIYF,TGTGCCTGGAGTGTACAGGGAGGAAACACCATATATTTT
TRBV29-1,NA,TRBJ1-4,NA,CSVGTGNGEKLFF,TGCAGCGTTGGCACAGGGAATGGTGAAAAACTGTTTTTT
TRBV6-5,NA,TRBJ1-2,NA,CASRRSDRLYGYTF,TGTGCCAGCAGGCGATCAGACAGACTCTATGGCTACACCTTC
TRBV15,NA,TRBJ2-1,NA,CATSRDEGNEQFF,TGTGCCACCAGCAGAGATGAGGGCAATGAGCAGTTCTTC
TRBV30,NA,TRBJ2-7,NA,CAWRPFRAGGYEQYF,TGTGCCTGGAGACCCTTCCGAGCAGGCGGCTACGAGCAGTACTTC
TRBV5-5,few,TRBJ2-1,TRBD2,CASSPASGGAGYEQFF,TGTGCCAGCAGCCCTGCTAGCGGGGGGGCCGGATATGAGCAGTTCTTC
TRBV9,NA,TRBJ1-2,NA,CASSVAQRPQDGYTF,TGTGCCAGCAGCGTAGCGCAACGGCCTCAAGATGGCTACACCTTC
TRBV4-3,NA,TRBJ2-6,NA,CASSLRGRGSGANVLTF,TGCGCCAGCAGCCTCCGAGGCAGGGGCTCTGGGGCCAACGTCCTGACTTTC
TRBV2,NA,TRBJ1-6,NA,CASRRGTYNSPLHF,TGTGCCAGCAGGAGGGGGACCTATAATTCACCCCTCCACTTT
TRBV6-5,few,TRBJ1-2,TRBD1,CASTRTGAGYTF,TGTGCCAGCACCCGGACAGGGGCTGGCTACACCTTC
TRBV9,NA,TRBJ2-3,NA,CASSEARAPVDTQYF,TGTGCCAGCAGCGAGGCCCGGGCTCCAGTGGATACGCAGTATTTT
TRBV30,NA,TRBJ2-1,NA,CAWRNQDYEEFF,TGTGCCTGGAGGAACCAAGACTACGAGGAGTTCTTC
TRBV18,NA,TRBJ2-5,TRBD2,CASSPPGLATETQYF,TGTGCCAGCTCACCACCGGGACTAGCCACAGAGACCCAGTACTTC
TRBV9,NA,TRBJ2-3,NA,CASSSRLTGTTDTQYF,TGTGCCAGCAGCTCACGCCTTACAGGTACCACAGATACGCAGTATTTT
TRBV30,NA,TRBJ2-7,NA,CAWRGISYEQYF,TGTGCCTGGAGAGGTATCTCCTACGAGCAGTACTTC
TRBV5-4,NA,TRBJ1-2,TRBD1,CASSRDSYGYTF,TGTGCCAGCAGCCGGGACAGCTATGGCTACACCTTC
TRBV29-1,few,TRBJ2-5,TRBD1,CSAWTGRETQYF,TGCAGCGCCTGGACAGGACGAGAGACCCAGTACTTC
TRBV7-2,NA,TRBJ1-6,NA,CASSFQEGSPLHF,TGTGCCAGCAGCTTTCAGGAGGGTTCACCCCTCCACTTT
TRBV5-1,NA,TRBJ2-2,NA,CASSLTGKANTGELFF,TGCGCCAGCAGCTTGACAGGGAAAGCGAACACCGGGGAGCTGTTTTTT
TRBV7-9,few,TRBJ2-7,NA,CASSFKDRYEQYF,TGTGCCAGCAGCTTCAAGGATCGCTACGAGCAGTACTTC
TRBV10-3,NA,TRBJ2-7,NA,CAISDQGSYSEQYF,TGTGCCATCAGTGACCAGGGGTCCTACTCCGAGCAGTACTTC
TRBV30,NA,TRBJ1-2,NA,CAWSVDLEGYTF,TGTGCCTGGAGTGTAGACTTGGAAGGCTACACCTTC
TRBV2,NA,TRBJ1-1,NA,CASSVRGVTEAFF,TGTGCCAGCAGTGTAAGGGGAGTCACTGAAGCTTTCTTT
TRBV29-1,few,TRBJ2-1,NA,CSVEGGLSSYNEQFF,TGCAGCGTTGAAGGGGGCTTAAGCTCCTACAATGAGCAGTTCTTC
TRBV6-5,once,TRBJ1-2,TRBD1,CASSSTGGRSYTF,TGTGCCAGCAGCAGTACAGGGGGCAGAAGCTACACCTTC
TRBV30,once,TRBJ1-6,NA,CAWSGQDWGSPLHF,TGTGCCTGGAGCGGTCAGGACTGGGGTTCACCCCTCCACTTT
TRBV12-5,few,TRBJ2-2,NA,CASGLNPQSNTGELFF,TGTGCTAGTGGTTTAAATCCCCAGTCGAACACCGGGGAGCTGTTTTTT
TRBV2,NA,TRBJ2-3,NA,CASTAETDTQYF,TGTGCCAGCACGGCCGAAACAGATACGCAGTATTTT
TRBV5-6,NA,TRBJ1-6,TRBD1,CASSNTGVLGSPLHF,TGTGCCAGCAGCAATACAGGGGTTTTGGGTTCACCCCTCCACTTT
TRBV6-5,NA,TRBJ2-5,NA,CASSYSRGETQYF,TGTGCCAGCAGCTATTCGCGCGGGGAGACCCAGTACTTC
TRBV30,NA,TRBJ2-5,NA,CAWSPSQTQYF,TGTGCCTGGTCCCCCTCGCAGACCCAGTACTTC
TRBV30,NA,TRBJ1-1,NA,CAWVGSGMAEAFF,TGTGCCTGGGTCGGGTCAGGGATGGCTGAAGCTTTCTTT